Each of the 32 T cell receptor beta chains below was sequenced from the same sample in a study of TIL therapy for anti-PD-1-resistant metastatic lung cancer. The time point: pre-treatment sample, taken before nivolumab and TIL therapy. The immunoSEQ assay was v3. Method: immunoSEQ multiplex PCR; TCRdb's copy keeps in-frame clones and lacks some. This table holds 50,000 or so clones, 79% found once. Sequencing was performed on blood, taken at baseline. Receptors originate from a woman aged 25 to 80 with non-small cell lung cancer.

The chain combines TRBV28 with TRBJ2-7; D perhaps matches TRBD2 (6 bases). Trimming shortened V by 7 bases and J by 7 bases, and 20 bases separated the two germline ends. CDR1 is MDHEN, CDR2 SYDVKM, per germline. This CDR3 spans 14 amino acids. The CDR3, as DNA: TGTGCCAGCACCCCCGGCGGGGAGTCTTCAGAGCAGTACTTC. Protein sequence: CASTPGGESSEQYF. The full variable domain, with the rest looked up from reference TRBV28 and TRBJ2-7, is DVKVTQSSRYLVKRTGEKVFLECVQDMDHENMFWYRQDPGLGLRLIYFSYDVKMKEKGDIPEGYSVSREKKERFSLILESASTNQTSMYLCASTPGGESSEQYFGPGTRLTVT.

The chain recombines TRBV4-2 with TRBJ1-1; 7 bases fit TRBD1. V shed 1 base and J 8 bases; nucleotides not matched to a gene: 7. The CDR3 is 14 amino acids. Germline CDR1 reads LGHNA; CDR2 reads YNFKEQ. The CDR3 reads CASSQGQGTVEAFF. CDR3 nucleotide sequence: TGTGCCAGCAGCCAAGGCCAAGGGACAGTCGAAGCTTTCTTT.

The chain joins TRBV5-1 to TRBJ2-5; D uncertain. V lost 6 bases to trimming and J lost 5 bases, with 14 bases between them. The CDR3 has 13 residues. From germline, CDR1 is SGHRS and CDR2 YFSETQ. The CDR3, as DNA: TGCGCCAGCAACGTGAACGAAATGGAGACCCAGTACTTC. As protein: CASNVNEMETQYF.

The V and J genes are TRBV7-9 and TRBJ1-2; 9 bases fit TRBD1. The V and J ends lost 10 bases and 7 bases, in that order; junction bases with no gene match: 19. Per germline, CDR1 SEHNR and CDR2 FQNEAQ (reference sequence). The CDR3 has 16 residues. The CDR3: CATDREPGQGRGGYTF. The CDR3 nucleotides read TGTGCCACCGACAGGGAACCGGGACAGGGTAGAGGTGGCTACACCTTC.

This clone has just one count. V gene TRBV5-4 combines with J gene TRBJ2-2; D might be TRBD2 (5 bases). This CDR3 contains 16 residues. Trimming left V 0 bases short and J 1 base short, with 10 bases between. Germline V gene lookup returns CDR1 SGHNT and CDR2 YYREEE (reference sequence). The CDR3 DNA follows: TGTGCCAGCAGCTTGGCCCGTGAGGGGAACACCGGGGAGCTGTTTTTT. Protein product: CASSLAREGNTGELFF.

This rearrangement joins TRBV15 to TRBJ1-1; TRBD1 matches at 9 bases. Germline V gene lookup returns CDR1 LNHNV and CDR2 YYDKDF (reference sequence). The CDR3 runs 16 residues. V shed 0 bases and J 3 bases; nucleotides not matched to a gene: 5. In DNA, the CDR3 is TGTGCCACCAGCAGAGAAACAGGGGGCGAGGACACTGAAGCTTTCTTT. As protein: CATSRETGGEDTEAFF.

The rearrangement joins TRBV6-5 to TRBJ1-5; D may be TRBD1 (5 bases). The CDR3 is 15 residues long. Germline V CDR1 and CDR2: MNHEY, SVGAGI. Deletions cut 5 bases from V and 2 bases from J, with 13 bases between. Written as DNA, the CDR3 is TGTGCCAGCAGTCTGGGACCGCCGCGCAATCAGCCCCAGCATTTT. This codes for CASSLGPPRNQPQHF.

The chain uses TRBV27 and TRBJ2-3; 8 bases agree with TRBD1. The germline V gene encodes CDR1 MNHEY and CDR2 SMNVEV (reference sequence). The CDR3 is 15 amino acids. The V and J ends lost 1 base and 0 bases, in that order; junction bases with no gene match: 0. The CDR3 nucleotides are TGTGCCAGCAGTTTATACAGGGGGAGCACAGATACGCAGTATTTT. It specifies CASSLYRGSTDTQYF.

DNA of the CDR3: TGCGCCAGCAGTCTCACTAGTTGGGGAGATACGCAGTATTTT. Its translation is CASSLTSWGDTQYF. V is TRBV10-1 and J is TRBJ2-3; tentative D call: TRBD2 (5 bases). CDR3 size: 14 residues. Germline CDR1 and CDR2: WNHNN and SYGVQD (reference sequence). V was pared by 5 bases and J by 5 bases, with 14 bases between.

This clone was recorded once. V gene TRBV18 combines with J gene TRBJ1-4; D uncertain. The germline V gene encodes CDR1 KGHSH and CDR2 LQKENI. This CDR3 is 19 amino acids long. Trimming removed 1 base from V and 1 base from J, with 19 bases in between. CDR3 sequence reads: CASSPLASRPPITNEKLFF. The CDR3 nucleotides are TGTGCCAGCTCACCACTAGCGTCCCGACCTCCAATAACTAATGAAAAACTGTTTTTT. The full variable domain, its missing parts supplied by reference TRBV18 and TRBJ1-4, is NAGVMQNPRHLVRRRGQEARLRCSPMKGHSHVYWYRQLPEEGLKFMVYLQKENIIDESGMPKERFSAEFPKEGPSILRIQQVVRGDSAAYFCASSPLASRPPITNEKLFFGSGTQLSVL.

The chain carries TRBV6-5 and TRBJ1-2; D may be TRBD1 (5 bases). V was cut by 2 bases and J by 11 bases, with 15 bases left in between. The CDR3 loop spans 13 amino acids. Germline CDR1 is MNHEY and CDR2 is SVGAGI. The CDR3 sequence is CASSYGGSGRYTF. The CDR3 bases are TGTGCCAGCAGTTACGGGGGGAGTGGGAGGTACACCTTC.

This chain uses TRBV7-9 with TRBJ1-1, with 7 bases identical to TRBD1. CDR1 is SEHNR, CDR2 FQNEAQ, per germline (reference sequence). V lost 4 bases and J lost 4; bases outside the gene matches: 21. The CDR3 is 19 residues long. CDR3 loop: CASSSSSGGGRGGSTEAFF. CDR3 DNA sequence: TGTGCCAGCAGCTCCTCATCCGGAGGGGGCAGGGGGGGAAGCACTGAAGCTTTCTTT.

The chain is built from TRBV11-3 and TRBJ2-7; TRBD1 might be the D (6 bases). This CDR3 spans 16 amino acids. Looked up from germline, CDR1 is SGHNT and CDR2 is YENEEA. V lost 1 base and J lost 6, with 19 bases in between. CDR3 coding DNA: TGTGCCAGCAGCTTAGTTCGAGGACAGATGAACGGCGAGCAGTACTTC. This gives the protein CASSLVRGQMNGEQYF.

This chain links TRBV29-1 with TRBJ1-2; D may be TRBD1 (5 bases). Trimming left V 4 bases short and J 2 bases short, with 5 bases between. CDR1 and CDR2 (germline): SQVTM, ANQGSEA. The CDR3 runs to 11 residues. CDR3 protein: CSVGGNYGYTF. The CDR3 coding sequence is TGCAGCGTTGGGGGGAACTATGGCTACACCTTC. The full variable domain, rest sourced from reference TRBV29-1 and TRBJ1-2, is SAVISQKPSRDICQRGTSLTIQCQVDSQVTMMFWYRQQPGQSLTLIATANQGSEATYESGFVIDKFPISRPNLTFSTLTVSNMSPEDSSIYLCSVGGNYGYTFGSGTRLTVV.

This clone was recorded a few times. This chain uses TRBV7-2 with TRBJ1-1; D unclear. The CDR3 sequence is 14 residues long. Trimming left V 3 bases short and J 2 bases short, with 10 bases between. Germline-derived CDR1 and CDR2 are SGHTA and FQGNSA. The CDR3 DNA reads TGTGCCAGCAGCTTGGGTGGGGTTAACACTGAAGCTTTCTTT. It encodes CASSLGGVNTEAFF.

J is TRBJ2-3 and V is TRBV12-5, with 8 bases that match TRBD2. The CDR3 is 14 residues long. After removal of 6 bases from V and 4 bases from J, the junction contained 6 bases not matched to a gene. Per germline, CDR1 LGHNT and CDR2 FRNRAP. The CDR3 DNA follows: TGTGCTAGTGGGAGCGGGAGTCTCGCAGATACGCAGTATTTT. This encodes CASGSGSLADTQYF.

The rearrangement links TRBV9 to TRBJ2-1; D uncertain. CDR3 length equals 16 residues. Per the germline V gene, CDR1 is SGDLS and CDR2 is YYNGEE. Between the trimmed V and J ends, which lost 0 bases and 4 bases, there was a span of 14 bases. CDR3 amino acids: CASSVGGRASYNEQFF. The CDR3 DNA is TGTGCCAGCAGCGTAGGGGGTCGGGCATCTTACAATGAGCAGTTCTTC.

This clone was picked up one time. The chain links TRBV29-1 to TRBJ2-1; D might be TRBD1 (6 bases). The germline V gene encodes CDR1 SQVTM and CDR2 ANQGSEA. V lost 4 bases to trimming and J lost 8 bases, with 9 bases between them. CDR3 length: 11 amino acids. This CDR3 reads CSVGKGDEQFF. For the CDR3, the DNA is TGCAGCGTTGGGAAGGGGGATGAGCAGTTCTTC.

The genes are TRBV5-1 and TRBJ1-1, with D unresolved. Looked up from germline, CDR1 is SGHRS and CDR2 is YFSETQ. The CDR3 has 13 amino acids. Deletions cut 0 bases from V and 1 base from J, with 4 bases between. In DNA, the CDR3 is TGCGCCAGCAGCTTGGGCGAGAACACTGAAGCTTTCTTT. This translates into CASSLGENTEAFF. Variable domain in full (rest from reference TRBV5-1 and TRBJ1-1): KAGVTQTPRYLIKTRGQQVTLSCSPISGHRSVSWYQQTPGQGLQFLFEYFSETQRNKGNFPGRFSGRQFSNSRSEMNVSTLELGDSALYLCASSLGENTEAFFGQGTRLTVV.

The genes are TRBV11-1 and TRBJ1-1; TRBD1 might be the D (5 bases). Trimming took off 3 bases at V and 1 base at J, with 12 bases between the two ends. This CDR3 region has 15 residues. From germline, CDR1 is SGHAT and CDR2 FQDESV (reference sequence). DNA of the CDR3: TGTGCCAGCAGCTTTTTCTGGGGGACGAACACTGAAGCTTTCTTT. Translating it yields CASSFFWGTNTEAFF.

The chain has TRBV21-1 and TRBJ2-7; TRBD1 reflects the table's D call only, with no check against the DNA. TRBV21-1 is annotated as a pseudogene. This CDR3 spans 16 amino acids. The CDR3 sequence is CASSKRGRQGVFEQYF. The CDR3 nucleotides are TGTGCCAGCAGCAAAAGGGGCCGACAGGGAGTTTTCGAGCAGTACTTC.

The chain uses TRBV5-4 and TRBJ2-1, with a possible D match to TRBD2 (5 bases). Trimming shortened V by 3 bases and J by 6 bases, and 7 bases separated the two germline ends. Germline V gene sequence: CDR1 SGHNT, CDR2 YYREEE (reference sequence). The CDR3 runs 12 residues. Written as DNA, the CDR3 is TGTGCCAGCAGCTCGGACTCCAATGAGCAGTTCTTC. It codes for CASSSDSNEQFF.

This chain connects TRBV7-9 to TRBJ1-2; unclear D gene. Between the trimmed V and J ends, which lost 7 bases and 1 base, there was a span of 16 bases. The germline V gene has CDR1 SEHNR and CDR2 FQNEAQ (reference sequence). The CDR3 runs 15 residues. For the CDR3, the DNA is TGTGCCAGCAACGCATACAGCGATAGTAACTATGGCTACACCTTC. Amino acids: CASNAYSDSNYGYTF.

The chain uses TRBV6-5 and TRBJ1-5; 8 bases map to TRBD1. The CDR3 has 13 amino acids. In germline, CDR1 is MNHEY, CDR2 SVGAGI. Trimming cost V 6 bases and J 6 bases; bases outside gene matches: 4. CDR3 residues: CASSDRGTQPQHF. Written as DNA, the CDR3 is TGTGCCAGCAGCGACAGGGGAACTCAGCCCCAGCATTTT.

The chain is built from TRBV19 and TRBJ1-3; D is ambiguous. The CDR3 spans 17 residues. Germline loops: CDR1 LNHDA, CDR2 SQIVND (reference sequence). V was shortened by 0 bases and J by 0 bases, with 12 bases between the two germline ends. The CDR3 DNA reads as TGTGCCAGTAGTATAGATCGGCGGACCAACTCTGGAAACACCATATATTTT. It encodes CASSIDRRTNSGNTIYF.

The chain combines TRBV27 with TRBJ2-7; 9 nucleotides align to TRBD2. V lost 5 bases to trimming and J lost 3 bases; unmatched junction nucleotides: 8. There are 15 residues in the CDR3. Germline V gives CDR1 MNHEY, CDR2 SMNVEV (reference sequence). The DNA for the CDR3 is TGTGCCAGCAGTGATCTAGCGGGGAGCCTCTACGAGCAGTACTTC. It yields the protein CASSDLAGSLYEQYF.

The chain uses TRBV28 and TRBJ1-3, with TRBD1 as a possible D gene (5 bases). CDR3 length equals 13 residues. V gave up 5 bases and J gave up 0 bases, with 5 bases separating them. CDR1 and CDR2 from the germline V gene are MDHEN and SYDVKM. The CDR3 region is CASSGGSGNTIYF. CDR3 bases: TGTGCCAGCAGTGGGGGCTCTGGAAACACCATATATTTT. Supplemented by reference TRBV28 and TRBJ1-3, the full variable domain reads DVKVTQSSRYLVKRTGEKVFLECVQDMDHENMFWYRQDPGLGLRLIYFSYDVKMKEKGDIPEGYSVSREKKERFSLILESASTNQTSMYLCASSGGSGNTIYFGEGSWLTVV.

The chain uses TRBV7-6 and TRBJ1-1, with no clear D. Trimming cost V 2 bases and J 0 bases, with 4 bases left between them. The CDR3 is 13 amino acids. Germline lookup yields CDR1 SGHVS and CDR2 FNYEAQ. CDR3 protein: CASSLQVNTEAFF. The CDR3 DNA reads TGTGCCAGCAGCTTACAGGTGAACACTGAAGCTTTCTTT.

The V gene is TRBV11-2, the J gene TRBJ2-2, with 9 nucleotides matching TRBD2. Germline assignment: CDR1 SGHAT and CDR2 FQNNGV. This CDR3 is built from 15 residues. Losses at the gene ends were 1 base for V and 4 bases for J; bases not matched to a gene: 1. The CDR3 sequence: CASSLGTSATGELFF. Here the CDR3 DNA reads TGTGCCAGCAGCTTAGGGACTAGCGCCACCGGGGAGCTGTTTTTT.

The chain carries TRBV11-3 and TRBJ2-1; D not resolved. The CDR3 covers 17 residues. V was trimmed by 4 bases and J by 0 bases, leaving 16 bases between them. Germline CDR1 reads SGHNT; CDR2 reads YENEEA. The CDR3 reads CASSSPLEMSSYNEQFF. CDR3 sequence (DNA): TGTGCCAGCAGCTCCCCCCTGGAGATGAGCTCCTACAATGAGCAGTTCTTC.

The CDR3 bases are TGTGCCAGCAGTTCGCCCTCGGGGACAGATACGCAGTATTTT. It yields the protein CASSSPSGTDTQYF. The chain uses TRBV28 and TRBJ2-3; D perhaps matches TRBD2 (5 bases). Looked up from germline, CDR1 is MDHEN and CDR2 is SYDVKM. CDR3 length: 14 residues. V was trimmed by 4 bases and J by 3 bases, leaving 11 bases between them.

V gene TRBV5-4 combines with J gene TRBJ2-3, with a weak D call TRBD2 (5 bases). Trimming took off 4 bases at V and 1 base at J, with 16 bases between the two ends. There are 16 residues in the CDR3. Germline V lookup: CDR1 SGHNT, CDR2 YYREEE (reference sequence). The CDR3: CASSGKVSGGTDTQYF. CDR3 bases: TGTGCCAGCAGCGGAAAGGTTTCCGGGGGCACAGATACGCAGTATTTT.